These 20 T cell receptor beta chains came from one sample sequenced in a study of OX40 agonist ivuxolimab in advanced cancers. Libraries were prepared by immunoSEQ multiplex PCR; TCRdb keeps only in-frame clonotypes and omits some of them. Of approximately 90,000 clones in the sample, about 90% are singletons; the top ten hold about 1.6%. The sequences come from CD4+ or CD8+ T cells sorted from blood, collected in a trial of the OX40 agonist ivuxolimab. The receptors derive from an adult with an advanced solid tumor such as melanoma, head and neck, liver or kidney cancer.

The rearrangement joins TRBV9 to TRBJ2-2, with 15 bases aligning to TRBD2. This CDR3 has 18 residues. Losses at the gene ends were 4 bases for V and 7 bases for J; bases not matched to a gene: 11. The germline gives CDR1 SGDLS, CDR2 YYNGEE. The CDR3 reads CASSLGLAGGPAGGELFF. The CDR3 DNA reads TGTGCCAGCAGCCTCGGACTAGCGGGAGGGCCCGCTGGCGGGGAGCTGTTTTTT.

The chain combines TRBV14 with TRBJ2-7; 10 bases align to TRBD2. The CDR3 sequence is 13 residues long. CDR1 and CDR2 from the germline V gene are SGHDN and FVKESK. V was pared by 4 bases and J by 3 bases, with 0 bases of the junction left unmatched. CDR3 coding DNA: TGTGCCAGCAGCCTAGCGGGAGGCTACGAGCAGTACTTC. As protein: CASSLAGGYEQYF.

The chain joins TRBV2 to TRBJ2-2, with a possible D match to TRBD1 (6 bases). V dropped 8 bases and J dropped 5 bases, with 12 bases sitting between them. Germline CDR1 and CDR2: SNHLY and FYNNEI. The CDR3 has 13 residues. Here the CDR3 DNA reads TGTGCCAGCGACCCAGGGGTTACCGGGGAGCTGTTTTTT. This codes for CASDPGVTGELFF. Together with reference TRBV2 and TRBJ2-2, the CDR3 gives the full variable domain: EPEVTQTPSHQVTQMGQEVILRCVPISNHLYFYWYRQILGQKVEFLVSFYNNEISEKSEIFDDQFSVERPDGSNFTLKIRSTKLEDSAMYFCASDPGVTGELFFGEGSRLTVL.

The chain couples TRBV7-9 to TRBJ1-1; TRBD1 agrees at 9 bases. This CDR3 is built from 14 residues. V dropped 5 bases and J dropped 5; count of bases not matched to a gene: 6. Germline V lookup: CDR1 SEHNR, CDR2 FQNEAQ (reference sequence). This chain's CDR3 is CASSQQGARTEAFF. CDR3 in DNA: TGTGCCAGCAGCCAACAGGGGGCGAGAACTGAAGCTTTCTTT. Full variable domain (missing parts from reference TRBV7-9 and TRBJ1-1): DTGVSQNPRHKITKRGQNVTFRCDPISEHNRLYWYRQTLGQGPEFLTYFQNEAQLEKSRLLSDRFSAERPKGSFSTLEIQRTEQGDSAMYLCASSQQGARTEAFFGQGTRLTVV.

This CDR3 is CASSIGSLYSGANVLTF. CDR3 nucleotide sequence: TGTGCCAGTAGTATCGGGTCCCTCTACTCTGGGGCCAACGTCCTGACTTTC. The chain is built from TRBV19 and TRBJ2-6; D gene ambiguous. The V gene's germline CDR1 is LNHDA and CDR2 SQIVND (reference sequence). The length of the CDR3 is 17 residues. Trimming pared 3 bases from V and 0 bases from J, leaving 12 bases between.

The chain couples TRBV28 to TRBJ2-5; no clear D gene. The J call may be incorrect, as the DNA end agrees better with TRBJ2-7. Germline-derived CDR1 and CDR2 are MDHEN and SYDVKM. The CDR3 contains 11 residues. The CDR3 here is CASISGNEQYF. As DNA, the CDR3 is TGTGCCAGCATAAGTGGCAACGAGCAGTACTTC.

This chain uses TRBV5-1 with TRBJ2-3; 12 bases fit TRBD2. Germline values: CDR1 SGHRS, CDR2 YFSETQ. V was pared by 4 bases and J by 6 bases, with 6 bases of the junction left unmatched. The length of the CDR3 is 15 residues. The CDR3 sequence: CASSIASGRADTQYF. CDR3 DNA: TGCGCCAGCAGCATAGCTAGCGGGAGGGCTGATACGCAGTATTTT.

This clone appeared a single time. This chain joins TRBV27 and TRBJ2-1; 16 positions agree with TRBD2. Trimming removed 6 bases from V and 5 bases from J; junction bases left unmatched: 7. Germline-derived CDR1 and CDR2 are MNHEY and SMNVEV (reference sequence). The CDR3 spans 17 residues. CDR3 nucleotides: TGTGCCAGCAGGGGACTAGCGGGAGGGCCGAGGAACAATGAGCAGTTCTTC. Its protein is CASRGLAGGPRNNEQFF.

J is TRBJ2-5 and V is TRBV5-1, with D possibly TRBD2 on 6 matching bases. Judging by the DNA end, TRBJ2-7 fits better; the J call may be wrong. Germline loops: CDR1 SGHRS, CDR2 YFSETQ. The CDR3 consists of 15 residues. CDR3 in DNA: TGCGCCAGCAGCTCCTCTAGCGAGCCCCACTACGAGCAGTACTTC. Translating gives CASSSSSEPHYEQYF.

This chain uses TRBV7-8 with TRBJ2-3; D possibly matches TRBD1 or TRBD2 (5 bases each). V lost 5 bases to trimming and J lost 0 bases, with 18 bases between them. There are 17 residues in the CDR3. CDR1 SGHVS and CDR2 FQNEAQ come from the germline V gene. CDR3: CASSAVTGPSSTDTQYF. CDR3 in DNA: TGTGCCAGCAGCGCCGTCACGGGACCCAGTAGCACAGATACGCAGTATTTT.

The V gene is TRBV20-1, the J gene TRBJ1-2; D unresolved. The V and J ends lost 3 bases and 5 bases respectively, with 7 bases between them. Germline lookup yields CDR1 DFQATT and CDR2 SNEGSKA (reference sequence). The CDR3 loop spans 11 amino acids. The CDR3 sequence: CSASIGYGYTF. The CDR3 nucleotides are TGCAGTGCTAGTATAGGGTATGGCTACACCTTC.

Only one count was recorded for this clone. The CDR3 DNA sequence: TGTGCCAGCAGCTCTAGCTCTAGCGGTAAAAACATTCAGTACTTC. Translation: CASSSSSSGKNIQYF. The rearrangement uses TRBV7-2 and TRBJ2-4; 7 nucleotides match TRBD2. V shed 4 bases and J 4 bases; nucleotides not matched to a gene: 7. CDR3 length: 15 residues. CDR1 is SGHTA and CDR2 is FQGNSA in the germline V gene.

This clone has just a few counts. The chain uses TRBV28 and TRBJ1-1; 8 bases match TRBD1. Germline assignment: CDR1 MDHEN and CDR2 SYDVKM. The trim removed 7 bases at V and 0 bases at J, leaving 13 bases unmatched. The CDR3 sequence is 17 residues long. The CDR3 sequence is CASTLRQGTLLNTEAFF. The DNA for the CDR3 is TGTGCCAGCACCCTCCGACAGGGGACCTTATTGAACACTGAAGCTTTCTTT. Based on the CDR3 plus reference TRBV28 and TRBJ1-1, the full variable domain is DVKVTQSSRYLVKRTGEKVFLECVQDMDHENMFWYRQDPGLGLRLIYFSYDVKMKEKGDIPEGYSVSREKKERFSLILESASTNQTSMYLCASTLRQGTLLNTEAFFGQGTRLTVV.

The rearrangement links TRBV28 to TRBJ1-1; D call uncertain. V lost 4 bases to trimming and J lost 1 base, with 7 bases between them. This CDR3 spans 13 amino acids. The germline V gene encodes CDR1 MDHEN and CDR2 SYDVKM. The CDR3 reads CASSSSPNTEAFF. CDR3 nucleotide sequence: TGTGCCAGCAGTTCCTCCCCGAACACTGAAGCTTTCTTT.

The chain recombines TRBV30 with TRBJ2-3; D perhaps matches TRBD1 (5 bases). Germline V CDR1 and CDR2: GTSNPN, SVGIG (reference sequence). The CDR3 loop spans 15 amino acids. The V end lost 2 bases, the J end lost 2 bases, and 14 bases lay between the germline ends. The CDR3 region has the DNA TGTGCCTGGAGTAAAGGGGTGGGATACACAGATACGCAGTATTTT. Encoded protein: CAWSKGVGYTDTQYF.

V gene TRBV2 combines with J gene TRBJ1-1, with D possibly being TRBD1 (5 bases). There are 13 residues in the CDR3. V lost 6 bases to trimming and J lost 4 bases, with 12 bases between them. Germline values: CDR1 SNHLY, CDR2 FYNNEI. As DNA, the CDR3 is TGTGCCAGCAGGGCGGGGGTCATCACTGAAGCTTTCTTT. It is translated as CASRAGVITEAFF.

The chain is built from TRBV6-6 and TRBJ2-3; tentative D call: TRBD2 (5 bases). The CDR3 contains 15 residues. V was cut by 4 bases and J by 5 bases, with 16 bases left in between. From germline, CDR1 is MNHNY and CDR2 SVGAGI (reference sequence). CDR3 in DNA: TGTGCCAGCAGTTCCAGGACTTATGGCGGAGATACGCAGTATTTT. It codes for CASSSRTYGGDTQYF.

This rearrangement joins TRBV6-1 to TRBJ2-7; D is uncertain. The CDR3 is 14 amino acids. Trimming shortened V by 7 bases and J by 3 bases, and 16 bases separated the two germline ends. Germline V gene sequence: CDR1 MNHNS, CDR2 SASEGT. The chain's CDR3 is CASTLNPTNYEQYF. The CDR3 nucleotides are TGTGCCAGCACCTTGAACCCGACAAACTACGAGCAGTACTTC.

V usage is TRBV19 and J usage is TRBJ2-7; 7 bases line up with TRBD2. The CDR3 is made up of 15 amino acids. The ends lost 6 bases at V and 5 bases at J; junction bases unmatched: 13. The germline gives CDR1 LNHDA, CDR2 SQIVND (reference sequence). CDR3 region: CASSPLGGGHHEQYF. Here the CDR3 DNA reads TGTGCCAGTAGCCCTCTGGGGGGAGGGCACCACGAGCAGTACTTC.

This chain's CDR3 is CASSPTGGTFFKGYTF. The CDR3 DNA is TGTGCCAGCAGCCCGACAGGGGGTACCTTCTTTAAAGGCTACACCTTC. The V gene is TRBV5-4, the J gene TRBJ1-2, with 9 bases that match TRBD1. This CDR3 has 16 residues. Germline CDR1 is SGHNT and CDR2 is YYREEE (reference sequence). The junction had 15 bases not matched to a gene; V was cut back by 4 bases and J by 8 bases.